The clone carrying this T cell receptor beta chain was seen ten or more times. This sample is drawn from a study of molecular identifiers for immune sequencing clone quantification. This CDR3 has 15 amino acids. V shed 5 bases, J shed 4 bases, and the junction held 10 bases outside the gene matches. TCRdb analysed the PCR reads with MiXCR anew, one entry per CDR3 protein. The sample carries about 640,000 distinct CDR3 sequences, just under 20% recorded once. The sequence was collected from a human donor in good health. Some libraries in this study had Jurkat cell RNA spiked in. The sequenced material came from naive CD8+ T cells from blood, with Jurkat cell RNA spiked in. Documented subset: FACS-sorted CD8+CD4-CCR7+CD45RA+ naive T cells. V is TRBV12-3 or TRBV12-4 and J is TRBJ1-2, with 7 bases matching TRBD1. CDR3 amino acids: CASSVDRPLGYGYTF. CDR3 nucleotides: TGTGCCAGCAGTGTGGACAGGCCTCTAGGCTATGGCTACACCTTC.